A selection of T cell receptor beta chains follows, all from one sample in a study of T cell responses to AZD1222 COVID-19 vaccine. TCRdb's copy holds only in-frame clones and misses some; the assay was immunoSEQ multiplex PCR. The sample includes 100,000 to 150,000 clones, around 91% of them seen just once. The sequencing here drew on peripheral blood, taken on day 0 of MenACWY control vaccination. These receptors were collected from an adult in good health. The CDR3 runs from the conserved cysteine through the conserved F or W. The D gene is left open where the match is weak. A row's size may be missing; if present it is once, few, many or a size class.

D gene: NA
clone size: NA
J gene: TRBJ1-3
V gene: TRBV7-2
CDR3 protein: CASSFKLWSDGNTIYF
CDR3 DNA: TGTGCCAGCAGCTTTAAGCTTTGGTCAGATGGAAACACCATATATTTT

D gene: NA
clone size: once
J gene: TRBJ1-2
V gene: TRBV27
CDR3 protein: CASSLGVSGGSGYTF
CDR3 DNA: TGTGCCAGCAGTTTAGGAGTATCGGGAGGCTCTGGCTACACCTTC

D gene: NA
clone size: NA
J gene: TRBJ1-2
V gene: TRBV6-1
CDR3 protein: CASSELGPRYGYTF
CDR3 DNA: TGTGCCAGCAGTGAACTGGGACCTCGCTATGGCTACACCTTC

D gene: NA
clone size: NA
J gene: TRBJ1-1
V gene: TRBV28
CDR3 protein: CASRFSLKAFF
CDR3 DNA: TGTGCCAGCAGATTCAGTCTTAAAGCTTTCTTT

D gene: NA
clone size: NA
J gene: TRBJ2-3
V gene: TRBV15
CDR3 protein: CATSRGGNTDTQYF
CDR3 DNA: TGTGCCACCAGCAGAGGGGGGAACACAGATACGCAGTATTTT

D gene: NA
clone size: NA
J gene: TRBJ2-2
V gene: TRBV6-6
CDR3 protein: CASSPQAGELFF
CDR3 DNA: TGTGCCAGCAGCCCTCAAGCCGGGGAGCTGTTTTTT

D gene: TRBD2
clone size: NA
J gene: TRBJ2-7
V gene: TRBV3-1/TRBV3-2
CDR3 protein: CASSPREGHYEQYF
CDR3 DNA: TGTGCCAGCAGCCCACGGGAGGGCCACTACGAGCAGTACTTC

D gene: NA
clone size: NA
J gene: TRBJ1-5
V gene: TRBV30
CDR3 protein: CAWSEGVGNQPQHF
CDR3 DNA: TGTGCCTGGAGTGAGGGGGTAGGCAATCAGCCCCAGCATTTT

D gene: NA
clone size: NA
J gene: TRBJ2-5
V gene: TRBV27
CDR3 protein: CASSLWQGLEETQYF
CDR3 DNA: TGTGCCAGCAGTTTATGGCAGGGGTTGGAAGAGACCCAGTACTTC

D gene: NA
clone size: once
J gene: TRBJ2-2
V gene: TRBV11-2
CDR3 protein: CASSLEAARTTGELFF
CDR3 DNA: TGTGCCAGCAGCTTAGAAGCGGCGAGGACCACCGGGGAGCTGTTTTTT

D gene: TRBD2
clone size: NA
J gene: TRBJ2-7
V gene: TRBV25-1
CDR3 protein: CASAPSGLNSYEQYF
CDR3 DNA: TGTGCCAGCGCACCTAGCGGATTAAACTCCTACGAGCAGTACTTC

D gene: TRBD1
clone size: NA
J gene: TRBJ1-5
V gene: TRBV19
CDR3 protein: CASRDRPNSNQPQHF
CDR3 DNA: TGTGCCAGTAGGGACAGGCCTAATAGCAATCAGCCCCAGCATTTT

D gene: NA
clone size: once
J gene: TRBJ2-3
V gene: TRBV5-6
CDR3 protein: CASSPGDTDTQYF
CDR3 DNA: TGTGCCAGCAGCCCTGGGGACACAGATACGCAGTATTTT

D gene: NA
clone size: NA
J gene: TRBJ1-1
V gene: TRBV3-1/TRBV3-2
CDR3 protein: CASSRQNTEAFF
CDR3 DNA: TGTGCCAGCAGCCGGCAGAACACTGAAGCTTTCTTT

D gene: NA
clone size: NA
J gene: TRBJ2-3
V gene: TRBV15
CDR3 protein: CATSRGSAAPTDTQYF
CDR3 DNA: TGTGCCACCAGCAGAGGGTCGGCAGCCCCCACAGATACGCAGTATTTT

D gene: NA
clone size: NA
J gene: TRBJ1-1
V gene: TRBV27
CDR3 protein: CASRMGGMNTEAFF
CDR3 DNA: TGTGCCAGCAGGATGGGCGGCATGAACACTGAAGCTTTCTTT

D gene: TRBD1
clone size: NA
J gene: TRBJ2-3
V gene: TRBV5-6
CDR3 protein: CASSSRQGADTQYF
CDR3 DNA: TGTGCCAGCAGCTCCCGACAGGGGGCAGATACGCAGTATTTT

D gene: TRBD1
clone size: NA
J gene: TRBJ1-3
V gene: TRBV2
CDR3 protein: CASSQQGTSGNTIYF
CDR3 DNA: TGTGCCAGCAGTCAACAGGGGACCTCTGGAAACACCATATATTTT

D gene: NA
clone size: once
J gene: TRBJ2-3
V gene: TRBV27
CDR3 protein: CASRMLGSSTDTQYF
CDR3 DNA: TGTGCCAGCAGAATGCTGGGGTCTAGCACAGATACGCAGTATTTT

D gene: NA
clone size: NA
J gene: TRBJ2-1
V gene: TRBV7-9
CDR3 protein: CASSFGTLTYNEQFF
CDR3 DNA: TGTGCCAGCAGCTTTGGGACTCTTACCTACAATGAGCAGTTCTTC

D gene: TRBD1
clone size: NA
J gene: TRBJ1-6
V gene: TRBV19
CDR3 protein: CASSLVGTGRNSPLHF
CDR3 DNA: TGTGCCAGTAGTTTGGTCGGGACAGGGAGGAATTCACCCCTCCACTTT

D gene: TRBD1
clone size: NA
J gene: TRBJ1-1
V gene: TRBV6-6
CDR3 protein: CASSPRGQVDTEAFF
CDR3 DNA: TGTGCCAGCAGTCCCAGGGGACAGGTCGACACTGAAGCTTTCTTT

D gene: NA
clone size: NA
J gene: TRBJ2-2
V gene: TRBV9
CDR3 protein: CASSILTGELFF
CDR3 DNA: TGTGCCAGCAGCATTTTAACCGGGGAGCTGTTTTTT

D gene: TRBD1
clone size: NA
J gene: TRBJ1-5
V gene: TRBV9
CDR3 protein: CASSVPRGHNQPQHF
CDR3 DNA: TGTGCCAGCAGCGTACCCAGGGGGCACAATCAGCCCCAGCATTTT

D gene: TRBD2
clone size: NA
J gene: TRBJ2-2
V gene: TRBV30
CDR3 protein: CAAGLDANTGELFF
CDR3 DNA: TGTGCCGCCGGACTAGATGCGAACACCGGGGAGCTGTTTTTT

D gene: TRBD2
clone size: NA
J gene: TRBJ2-7
V gene: TRBV7-9
CDR3 protein: CASSSTSGSAYEQYF
CDR3 DNA: TGTGCCAGCAGCTCCACTAGCGGGAGTGCGTACGAGCAGTACTTC

D gene: NA
clone size: NA
J gene: TRBJ2-4
V gene: TRBV15
CDR3 protein: CATSIDREAKNIQYF
CDR3 DNA: TGTGCCACCAGCATCGACAGAGAAGCCAAAAACATTCAGTACTTC

D gene: NA
clone size: NA
J gene: TRBJ2-7
V gene: TRBV3-1/TRBV3-2
CDR3 protein: CASIASGAGYEQYF
CDR3 DNA: TGTGCCAGCATCGCCTCCGGGGCTGGCTACGAGCAGTACTTC

D gene: TRBD2
clone size: NA
J gene: TRBJ2-5
V gene: TRBV19
CDR3 protein: CASRGLAGSWEETQYF
CDR3 DNA: TGTGCCAGTAGGGGACTAGCGGGGTCGTGGGAAGAGACCCAGTACTTC

D gene: NA
clone size: NA
J gene: TRBJ1-6
V gene: TRBV30
CDR3 protein: CAWRGARNSPLHF
CDR3 DNA: TGTGCCTGGAGGGGTGCGCGGAATTCACCCCTCCACTTT

D gene: NA
clone size: NA
J gene: TRBJ2-1
V gene: TRBV29-1
CDR3 protein: CSVDPRAGGNNEQFF
CDR3 DNA: TGCAGCGTTGACCCAAGGGCAGGCGGGAACAATGAGCAGTTCTTC

D gene: NA
clone size: NA
J gene: TRBJ2-7
V gene: TRBV5-1
CDR3 protein: CASSLAGAVEQYF
CDR3 DNA: TGCGCCAGCAGCTTGGCAGGGGCCGTCGAGCAGTACTTC

D gene: TRBD1
clone size: NA
J gene: TRBJ1-2
V gene: TRBV27
CDR3 protein: CASSFRQGQGVGYTF
CDR3 DNA: TGTGCCAGCAGTTTCAGACAGGGCCAGGGGGTTGGCTACACCTTC

D gene: TRBD2
clone size: NA
J gene: TRBJ2-4
V gene: TRBV11-3
CDR3 protein: CASSLEGNWASGSGAKNIQYF
CDR3 DNA: TGTGCCAGCAGCTTAGAGGGGAATTGGGCTAGCGGGAGTGGTGCCAAAAACATTCAGTACTTC

D gene: TRBD1
clone size: NA
J gene: TRBJ2-1
V gene: TRBV5-1
CDR3 protein: CASSFRQGANEQFF
CDR3 DNA: TGCGCCAGCAGCTTCAGACAGGGGGCGAATGAGCAGTTCTTC

D gene: TRBD1
clone size: NA
J gene: TRBJ1-3
V gene: TRBV5-1
CDR3 protein: CASSSDRAGNTIYF
CDR3 DNA: TGCGCCAGCAGCTCGGACAGGGCCGGAAACACCATATATTTT

D gene: NA
clone size: few
J gene: TRBJ1-2
V gene: TRBV18
CDR3 protein: CASSLETISFNYGYTF
CDR3 DNA: TGTGCCAGCTCACTGGAGACAATATCCTTTAACTATGGCTACACCTTC

D gene: TRBD1
clone size: NA
J gene: TRBJ1-5
V gene: TRBV10-2
CDR3 protein: CASSESTGTGYQPQHF
CDR3 DNA: TGCGCCAGCAGTGAATCGACCGGGACAGGGTATCAGCCCCAGCATTTT

D gene: NA
clone size: NA
J gene: TRBJ2-1
V gene: TRBV6-5
CDR3 protein: CASSNRDLLGNEQFF
CDR3 DNA: TGTGCCAGCAGCAACAGGGACCTCCTTGGCAATGAGCAGTTCTTC

D gene: TRBD1
clone size: NA
J gene: TRBJ1-3
V gene: TRBV30
CDR3 protein: CAWSSRTGGTGNTIYF
CDR3 DNA: TGTGCCTGGAGTTCCAGGACAGGGGGAACTGGAAACACCATATATTTT

D gene: NA
clone size: NA
J gene: TRBJ2-3
V gene: TRBV29-1
CDR3 protein: CSVGQPPGTDTQYF
CDR3 DNA: TGCAGCGTTGGTCAACCCCCGGGCACAGATACGCAGTATTTT

D gene: TRBD1
clone size: NA
J gene: TRBJ2-3
V gene: TRBV10-3
CDR3 protein: CAIRSAGGADTQYF
CDR3 DNA: TGTGCCATCAGGTCGGCAGGGGGCGCGGATACGCAGTATTTT

D gene: TRBD1
clone size: NA
J gene: TRBJ1-2
V gene: TRBV2
CDR3 protein: CASSTRDSVTDGYTF
CDR3 DNA: TGTGCCAGCAGTACCCGGGACAGCGTAACGGATGGCTACACCTTC

D gene: NA
clone size: NA
J gene: TRBJ2-1
V gene: TRBV28
CDR3 protein: CASSSIGFGPTWNEQFF
CDR3 DNA: TGTGCCAGCAGTTCCATTGGCTTCGGCCCTACGTGGAATGAGCAGTTCTTC

D gene: NA
clone size: NA
J gene: TRBJ1-5
V gene: TRBV4-2
CDR3 protein: CASSQEIGVQMGGPQHF
CDR3 DNA: TGTGCCAGCAGCCAAGAGATTGGGGTCCAGATGGGTGGGCCCCAGCATTTT

D gene: TRBD1
clone size: NA
J gene: TRBJ2-1
V gene: TRBV24-1
CDR3 protein: CATSDPGQGTFEQFF
CDR3 DNA: TGTGCCACCAGTGACCCCGGACAGGGTACATTCGAGCAGTTCTTC

D gene: TRBD1
clone size: NA
J gene: TRBJ1-1
V gene: TRBV7-9
CDR3 protein: CASRGTVNTEAFF
CDR3 DNA: TGTGCCAGCAGGGGGACAGTGAACACTGAAGCTTTCTTT

D gene: NA
clone size: NA
J gene: TRBJ2-1
V gene: TRBV5-1
CDR3 protein: CASSFDTAYNEQFF
CDR3 DNA: TGCGCCAGCAGCTTCGACACGGCTTACAATGAGCAGTTCTTC

D gene: NA
clone size: NA
J gene: TRBJ2-7
V gene: TRBV14
CDR3 protein: CASSQGVGPGGGEQYF
CDR3 DNA: TGTGCCAGCAGCCAAGGGGTAGGGCCCGGGGGAGGCGAGCAGTACTTC

D gene: NA
clone size: NA
J gene: TRBJ2-5
V gene: TRBV19
CDR3 protein: CASSIGLSVKETQYF
CDR3 DNA: TGTGCCAGTAGTATAGGACTCTCAGTGAAAGAGACCCAGTACTTC

D gene: TRBD1
clone size: once
J gene: TRBJ1-5
V gene: TRBV19
CDR3 protein: CASSIDRSTGAGQPQHF
CDR3 DNA: TGTGCCAGTAGTATAGATCGATCGACAGGGGCCGGTCAGCCCCAGCATTTT

D gene: NA
clone size: NA
J gene: TRBJ1-6
V gene: TRBV19
CDR3 protein: CASSTRTDSPLHF
CDR3 DNA: TGTGCCAGTAGTACAAGGACAGATTCACCCCTCCACTTT

D gene: NA
clone size: NA
J gene: TRBJ2-3
V gene: TRBV7-9
CDR3 protein: CASSLDSDTQYF
CDR3 DNA: TGTGCCAGCAGCTTAGATTCAGATACGCAGTATTTT